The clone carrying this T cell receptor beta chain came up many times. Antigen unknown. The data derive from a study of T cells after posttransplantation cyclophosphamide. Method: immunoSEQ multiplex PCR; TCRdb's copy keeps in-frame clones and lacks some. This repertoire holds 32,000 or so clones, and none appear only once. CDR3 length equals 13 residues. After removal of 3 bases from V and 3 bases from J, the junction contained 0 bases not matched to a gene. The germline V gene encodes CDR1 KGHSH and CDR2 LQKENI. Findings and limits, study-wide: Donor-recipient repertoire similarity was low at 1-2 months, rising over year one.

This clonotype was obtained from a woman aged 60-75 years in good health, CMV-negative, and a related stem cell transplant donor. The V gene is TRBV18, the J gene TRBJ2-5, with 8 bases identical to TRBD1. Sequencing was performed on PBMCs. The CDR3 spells CASSPGQEETQYF. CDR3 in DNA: TGTGCCAGCTCACCGGGACAGGAAGAGACCCAGTACTTC.